The clone carrying this T cell receptor beta chain was detected ten times or more. This sample is part of a study of identical twins. A template switching step contributed a universal primer site, while unique molecular identifiers were present in the cDNA. TCRdb reanalysed the 5' RACE reads using MiXCR and keeps one entry per CDR3 protein. The sample holds approximately 630,000 distinct CDR3 sequences, roughly 7.1% seen once. The CDR3 contains 14 residues. Between the trimmed V and J ends, which lost 8 bases and 6 bases, there was a span of 16 bases. These data were likewise used in another study, on yellow fever vaccine responses in identical twins.

The sequenced sample consisted of PBMCs. The chain employs TRBV12-3 or TRBV12-4 and TRBJ1-4, with D perhaps matching TRBD1 (6 bases). The sequence derives from a woman under 30 in good health. The CDR3 sequence: CASGAGGPYEKLFF. CDR3 bases: TGTGCCAGCGGTGCGGGGGGGCCCTATGAAAAACTGTTTTTT.